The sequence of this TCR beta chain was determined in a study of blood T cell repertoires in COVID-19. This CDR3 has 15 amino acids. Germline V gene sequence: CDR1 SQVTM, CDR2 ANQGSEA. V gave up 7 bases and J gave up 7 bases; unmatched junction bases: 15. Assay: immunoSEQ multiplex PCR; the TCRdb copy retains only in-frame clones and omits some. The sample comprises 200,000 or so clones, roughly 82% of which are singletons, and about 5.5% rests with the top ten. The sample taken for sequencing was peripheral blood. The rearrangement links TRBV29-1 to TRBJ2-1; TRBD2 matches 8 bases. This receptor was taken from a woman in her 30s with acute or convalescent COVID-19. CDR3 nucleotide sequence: TGCAGCGCCGGAACCCGGGGGGGCCGAGGGAATGAGCAGTTCTTC. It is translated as CSAGTRGGRGNEQFF.